This record covers a single T cell receptor beta chain. The data stem from a study of human T cells and chemical hapten exposure. V was pared by 3 bases and J by 4 bases, with 10 bases between. The CDR3 loop spans 13 amino acids. From germline, CDR1 is SGHDT and CDR2 YYEEEE. In TCRdb, the RACE reads were re-called with MiXCR into one record per CDR3 protein. The sample records 150,000 to 200,000 distinct CDR3 sequences, approximately 30% being singletons. The time point here: patch test 3, about 24 weeks after DPC sensitization. Regarding treatment: therapeutic diphenylcyclopropenone sensitization with weekly scalp DPC.

The chain joins TRBV5-6 to TRBJ1-2, with D possibly TRBD1 on 5 matching bases. The source of this sequence is a young woman with alopecia areata. Some clones in this sample may be carry-over from other donors' samples. The specimen comprised whole blood, sampled in connection with sensitization to the hapten diphenylcyclopropenone (DPC). For the CDR3, the DNA is TGTGCCAGCAGCTCCGACAGCTTCTATGGCTACACCTTC. Translating it yields CASSSDSFYGYTF.